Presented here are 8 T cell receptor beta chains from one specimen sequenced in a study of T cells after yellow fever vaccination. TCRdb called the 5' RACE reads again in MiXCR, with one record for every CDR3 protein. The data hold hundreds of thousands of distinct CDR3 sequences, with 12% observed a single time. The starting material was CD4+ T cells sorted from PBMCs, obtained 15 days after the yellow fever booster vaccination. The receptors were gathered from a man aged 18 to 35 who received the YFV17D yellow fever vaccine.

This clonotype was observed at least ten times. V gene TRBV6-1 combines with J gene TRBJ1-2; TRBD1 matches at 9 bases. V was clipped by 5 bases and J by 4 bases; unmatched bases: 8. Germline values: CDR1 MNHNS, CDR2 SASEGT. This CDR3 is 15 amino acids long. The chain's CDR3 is CASSPQDRGGYGYTF. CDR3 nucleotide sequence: TGTGCCAGCAGTCCCCAGGACAGGGGCGGCTATGGCTACACCTTC.

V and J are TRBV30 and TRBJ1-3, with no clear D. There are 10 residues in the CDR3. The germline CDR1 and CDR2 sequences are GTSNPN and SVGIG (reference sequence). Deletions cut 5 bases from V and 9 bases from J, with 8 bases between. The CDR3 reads CAWGRGTIYF. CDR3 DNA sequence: TGTGCCTGGGGCCGAGGCACCATATATTTT.

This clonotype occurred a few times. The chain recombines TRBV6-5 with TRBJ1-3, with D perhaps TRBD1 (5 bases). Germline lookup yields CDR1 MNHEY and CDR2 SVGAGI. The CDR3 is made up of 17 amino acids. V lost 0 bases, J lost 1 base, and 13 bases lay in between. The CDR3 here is CASSYSSGATSGNTIYF. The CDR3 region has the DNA TGTGCCAGCAGTTACTCGTCCGGGGCGACGTCTGGAAACACCATATATTTT.

CDR3: CASSPADQPQHF. CDR3 nucleotide sequence: TGTGCCAGCAGCCCAGCGGATCAGCCCCAGCATTTT. The rearrangement uses TRBV7-2 and TRBJ1-5, with unresolved D. Germline CDR1 reads SGHTA; CDR2 reads FQGNSA. CDR3 length: 12 residues. Trimming took off 5 bases at V and 5 bases at J, with 7 bases between the two ends.

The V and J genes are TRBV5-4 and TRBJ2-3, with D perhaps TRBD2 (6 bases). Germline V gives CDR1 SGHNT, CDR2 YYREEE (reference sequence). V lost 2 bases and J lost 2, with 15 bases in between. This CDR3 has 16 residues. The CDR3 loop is CASSLPRGGNTDTQYF. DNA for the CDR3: TGTGCCAGCAGCTTACCGCGTGGCGGGAACACAGATACGCAGTATTTT.

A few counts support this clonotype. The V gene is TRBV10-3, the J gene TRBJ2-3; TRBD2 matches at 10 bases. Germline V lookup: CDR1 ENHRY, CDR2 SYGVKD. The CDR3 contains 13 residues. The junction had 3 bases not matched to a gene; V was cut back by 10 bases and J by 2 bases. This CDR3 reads CASSGGFTDTQYF. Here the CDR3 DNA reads TGTGCCAGTAGCGGGGGGTTCACAGATACGCAGTATTTT.

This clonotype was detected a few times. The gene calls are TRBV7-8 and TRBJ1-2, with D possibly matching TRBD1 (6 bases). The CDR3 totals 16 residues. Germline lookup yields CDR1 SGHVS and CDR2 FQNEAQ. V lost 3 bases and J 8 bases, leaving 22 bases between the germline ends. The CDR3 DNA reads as TGTGCCAGCAGCTTCCGACAGGACCCAACTTTGGGCGGCTACACCTTC. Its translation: CASSFRQDPTLGGYTF.

The CDR3 DNA is TGCGCCAGCAGCTGGGCGGGACACCCGAACTCTGGAAACACCATATATTTT. Translating gives CASSWAGHPNSGNTIYF. This rearrangement joins TRBV5-1 to TRBJ1-3; possible D gene TRBD1, 6 bases. With 3 bases removed from V and 0 bases from J, the gap between germline ends came to 16 bases. Germline lookup yields CDR1 SGHRS and CDR2 YFSETQ. The CDR3 length is 17 residues.